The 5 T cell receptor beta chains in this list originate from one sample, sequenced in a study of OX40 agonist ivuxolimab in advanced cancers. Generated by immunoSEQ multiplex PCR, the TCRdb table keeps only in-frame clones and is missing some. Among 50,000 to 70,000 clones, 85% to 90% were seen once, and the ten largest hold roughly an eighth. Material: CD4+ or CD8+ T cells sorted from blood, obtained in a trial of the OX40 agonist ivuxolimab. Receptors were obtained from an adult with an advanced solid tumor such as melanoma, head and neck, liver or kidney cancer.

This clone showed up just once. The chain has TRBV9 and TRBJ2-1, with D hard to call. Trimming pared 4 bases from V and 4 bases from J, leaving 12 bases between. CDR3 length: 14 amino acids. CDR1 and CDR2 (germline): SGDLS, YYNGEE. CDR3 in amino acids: CASSQGSVYNEQFF. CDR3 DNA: TGTGCCAGCAGCCAAGGCAGCGTATACAATGAGCAGTTCTTC.

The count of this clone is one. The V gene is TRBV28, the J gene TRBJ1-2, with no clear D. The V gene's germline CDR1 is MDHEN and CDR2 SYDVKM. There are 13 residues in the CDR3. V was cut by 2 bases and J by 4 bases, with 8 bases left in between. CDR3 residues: CASSLGSFYGYTF. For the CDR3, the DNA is TGTGCCAGCAGTTTAGGCAGCTTCTATGGCTACACCTTC.

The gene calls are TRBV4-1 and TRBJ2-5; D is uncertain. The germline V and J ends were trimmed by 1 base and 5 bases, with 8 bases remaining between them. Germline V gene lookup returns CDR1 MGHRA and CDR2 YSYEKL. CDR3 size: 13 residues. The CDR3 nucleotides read TGCGCCAGCAGCCAAGGGTTACTCGAGACCCAGTACTTC. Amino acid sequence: CASSQGLLETQYF.

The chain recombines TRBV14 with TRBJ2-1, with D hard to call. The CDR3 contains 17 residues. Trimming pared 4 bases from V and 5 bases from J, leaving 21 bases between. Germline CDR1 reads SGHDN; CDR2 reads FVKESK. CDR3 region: CASSPDLGGKPHNEQFF. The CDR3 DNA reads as TGTGCCAGCAGCCCAGATTTGGGTGGGAAACCGCACAATGAGCAGTTCTTC.

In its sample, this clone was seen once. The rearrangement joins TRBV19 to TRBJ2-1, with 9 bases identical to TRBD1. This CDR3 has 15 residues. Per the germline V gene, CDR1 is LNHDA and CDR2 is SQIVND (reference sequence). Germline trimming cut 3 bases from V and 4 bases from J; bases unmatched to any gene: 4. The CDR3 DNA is TGTGCCAGTAGTATCAGGGACAGGGTATACAATGAGCAGTTCTTC. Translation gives CASSIRDRVYNEQFF.